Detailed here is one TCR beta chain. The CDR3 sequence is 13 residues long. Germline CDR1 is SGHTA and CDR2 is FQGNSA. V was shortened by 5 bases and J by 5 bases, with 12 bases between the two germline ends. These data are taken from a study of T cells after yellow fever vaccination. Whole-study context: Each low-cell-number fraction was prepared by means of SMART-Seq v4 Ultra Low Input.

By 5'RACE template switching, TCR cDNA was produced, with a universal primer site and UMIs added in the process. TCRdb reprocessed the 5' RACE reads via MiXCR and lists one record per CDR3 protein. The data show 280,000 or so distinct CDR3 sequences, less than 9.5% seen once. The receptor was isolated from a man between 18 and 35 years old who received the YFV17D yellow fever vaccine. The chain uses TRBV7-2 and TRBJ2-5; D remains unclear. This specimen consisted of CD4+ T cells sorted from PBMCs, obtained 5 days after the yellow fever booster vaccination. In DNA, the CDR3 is TGTGCCAGCAGCGCACAATATAGGGAGACCCAGTACTTC. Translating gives CASSAQYRETQYF.